This is a list of T cell receptor beta chains from one sample in a study of cytotoxic CD8 clonotypes in ibrutinib-treated CLL. The repertoire was sequenced with immunoSEQ multiplex PCR; TCRdb's copy has only in-frame clones and lacks some. The table includes 110,000 to 150,000 clones, 70% to 80% detected once. The input for sequencing was PBMCs, taken after 24 months of ibrutinib treatment. These receptors were collected from a human donor with chronic lymphocytic leukemia. CDR3s include the opening cysteine and the closing phenylalanine or tryptophan. A D gene is named only where the DNA matches it firmly. Where a row states a size, it is once, few, many or the class of an expanded clone; other rows omit it.

TRBV29-1	TRBJ2-5	.	.	CSAPLDYQETQYF	TGCAGCGCCCCCCTAGATTACCAAGAGACCCAGTACTTC
TRBV30	TRBJ1-5	.	few	CAWSVGQAAGQPQHF	TGTGCCTGGAGTGTGGGGCAGGCGGCCGGGCAGCCCCAGCATTTT
TRBV11-2	TRBJ1-1	.	.	CASSLVGVPDTEAFF	TGTGCCAGCAGCTTAGTGGGGGTCCCCGACACTGAAGCTTTCTTT
TRBV6-6	TRBJ2-5	.	once	CASSYGPRRAQETQYF	TGTGCCAGCAGTTACGGCCCCCGGCGGGCACAAGAGACCCAGTACTTC
TRBV5-6	TRBJ1-1	.	.	CASSGAPAGGTEAFF	TGTGCCAGCAGCGGGGCCCCGGCGGGGGGGACTGAAGCTTTCTTT
TRBV19	TRBJ1-1	TRBD1	once	CASRGRGLATEAFF	TGTGCCAGTAGGGGGAGGGGGCTAGCCACTGAAGCTTTCTTT
TRBV28	TRBJ2-3	.	.	CASSPPRTFGGQYF	TGTGCCAGCAGTCCCCCTCGCACATTCGGTGGTCAGTATTTT
TRBV6-5	TRBJ2-3	.	.	CASSRDSATDTQYF	TGTGCCAGCAGCCGGGACTCGGCCACAGATACGCAGTATTTT
TRBV7-9	TRBJ1-3	.	many	CASSPRGSLSGNTIYF	TGTGCCAGCAGCCCACGGGGCTCTCTCTCTGGAAACACCATATATTTT
TRBV7-9	TRBJ1-6	.	.	CASSLGVGVNSPLHF	TGTGCCAGCAGCTTAGGGGTAGGGGTTAATTCACCCCTCCACTTT
TRBV6-1	TRBJ2-2	.	.	CASSEQQGWDTGELFF	TGTGCCAGCAGTGAACAACAGGGTTGGGACACCGGGGAGCTGTTTTTT
TRBV11-2	TRBJ2-7	TRBD2	once	CASSHSLGVAGGEQYF	TGTGCCAGCAGCCATAGCTTAGGTGTAGCGGGAGGCGAGCAGTACTTC
TRBV29-1	TRBJ2-7	.	few	CTSYRDPSYEQYF	TGCACCTCCTACAGGGACCCCTCGTACGAGCAGTACTTC
TRBV9	TRBJ1-2	.	.	CASSPSERGPRHGYTF	TGTGCCAGCAGCCCTTCCGAACGCGGGCCCAGGCATGGCTACACCTTC
TRBV7-3	TRBJ2-1	.	.	CASSLTLQSNEQFF	TGTGCCAGCAGCTTAACGTTGCAATCCAATGAGCAGTTCTTC
TRBV4-2	TRBJ2-3	.	.	CASSHSLGGSTGDTQYF	TGTGCCAGCAGCCACTCCTTGGGCGGAAGCACGGGAGATACGCAGTATTTT
TRBV21-1	TRBJ2-1	.	.	CASSKERPAGGGEQFF	TGTGCCAGCAGCAAAGAGAGGCCAGCGGGAGGGGGGGAGCAGTTCTTC
TRBV28	TRBJ1-2	.	.	CASRAQGSHYGYTF	TGTGCCAGCAGGGCCCAGGGGTCCCACTATGGCTACACCTTC
TRBV7-2	TRBJ2-7	TRBD1	.	CASSPTGQTYEQYF	TGTGCCAGCAGCCCAACGGGACAGACCTACGAGCAGTACTTC
TRBV30	TRBJ2-2	.	.	CAWRGLGNTGELFF	TGTGCCTGGAGGGGATTGGGGAACACCGGGGAGCTGTTTTTT
TRBV4-1	TRBJ2-5	.	.	CASSQGVNQETQYF	TGCGCCAGCAGCCAAGGGGTCAACCAAGAGACCCAGTACTTC
TRBV5-1	TRBJ2-7	.	.	CASSLDRVDGEQYF	TGCGCCAGCAGCTTGGACAGGGTGGATGGCGAGCAGTACTTC
TRBV11-2	TRBJ2-4	.	few	CASSLDRWQRLAKNIQYF	TGTGCCAGCAGCTTAGATAGGTGGCAGCGGCTAGCCAAAAACATTCAGTACTTC
TRBV15	TRBJ1-3	TRBD1	.	CATSRDTGAGNTIYF	TGTGCCACCAGCAGGGACACAGGGGCTGGAAACACCATATATTTT
TRBV7-2	TRBJ2-3	.	.	CASSLIRGAGDTQYF	TGTGCCAGCAGCTTAATCAGGGGCGCGGGGGATACGCAGTATTTT
TRBV15	TRBJ2-6	.	.	CATSRATGSGANVLTF	TGTGCCACCAGCAGGGCCACCGGCTCTGGGGCCAACGTCCTGACTTTC
TRBV29-1	TRBJ2-7	.	many	CSVAWGAGGQYF	TGCAGCGTTGCTTGGGGTGCGGGTGGGCAGTACTTC
TRBV7-9	TRBJ1-5	TRBD1	.	CASSWGTGGNKPQHF	TGTGCCAGCAGCTGGGGGACAGGGGGCAATAAGCCCCAGCATTTT
TRBV18	TRBJ2-5	TRBD2	.	CASSPNSGGETQYF	TGTGCCAGCTCACCGAATAGCGGGGGGGAGACCCAGTACTTC
TRBV10-3	TRBJ2-2	.	.	CAISPLMREVGTGELFF	TGTGCCATCAGCCCCCTAATGAGGGAGGTCGGCACCGGGGAGCTGTTTTTT
TRBV19	TRBJ1-5	.	.	CASSMQGPRQPQHF	TGTGCCAGTAGTATGCAGGGTCCGCGGCAGCCCCAGCATTTT
TRBV7-2	TRBJ2-5	TRBD2	.	CASSLASGRGETQYF	TGTGCCAGCAGCTTAGCTAGCGGGAGGGGGGAGACCCAGTACTTC
TRBV6-5	TRBJ2-7	.	.	CASGVGYEQYF	TGTGCCAGCGGGGTGGGCTACGAGCAGTACTTC
TRBV18	TRBJ1-1	.	once	CASSPLLGGAGNTEAFF	TGTGCCAGCTCACCCCTCCTGGGGGGCGCAGGAAACACTGAAGCTTTCTTT
TRBV29-1	TRBJ1-1	.	.	CSGTEQMNTEAFF	TGCAGCGGGACGGAACAGATGAACACTGAAGCTTTCTTT
TRBV10-1	TRBJ2-6	.	few	CASSDPLRAGANVLTF	TGCGCCAGCAGTGATCCCCTGCGGGCTGGGGCCAACGTCCTGACTTTC
TRBV7-3	TRBJ2-3	.	.	CASSLARWGDTQYF	TGTGCCAGCAGCTTAGCCCGGTGGGGAGATACGCAGTATTTT
TRBV28	TRBJ2-7	.	.	CASSLANGYEQYF	TGTGCCAGCAGTTTAGCCAACGGCTACGAGCAGTACTTC
TRBV19	TRBJ1-1	TRBD1	.	CASSWSGGNTEAFF	TGTGCCAGTAGTTGGTCAGGGGGCAACACTGAAGCTTTCTTT
TRBV4-3	TRBJ2-1	TRBD2	.	CASSPTSAGGVEQFF	TGCGCCAGCAGCCCAACTAGCGCCGGAGGGGTTGAGCAGTTCTTC
TRBV7-2	TRBJ1-2	.	.	CASSLGWAGGVNYGYTF	TGTGCCAGCAGCTTAGGGTGGGCCGGAGGGGTTAACTATGGCTACACCTTC
TRBV5-1	TRBJ2-5	.	.	CASSLAQQETQYF	TGCGCCAGCAGCTTGGCGCAGCAAGAGACCCAGTACTTC
TRBV10-3	TRBJ2-7	.	.	CAISDSGAPYEQYF	TGTGCCATCAGTGACTCGGGGGCCCCCTACGAGCAGTACTTC
TRBV12-5	TRBJ2-2	.	many	CASGRPNTGELFF	TGTGCTAGTGGAAGGCCGAACACCGGGGAGCTGTTTTTT
TRBV7-2	TRBJ1-2	.	.	CASSLGPAGVRDGYTF	TGTGCCAGCAGCTTAGGTCCCGCGGGCGTAAGGGATGGCTACACCTTC
TRBV28	TRBJ1-2	.	.	CASSQNWVNYGYTF	TGTGCCAGCAGCCAGAATTGGGTTAACTATGGCTACACCTTC
TRBV6-5	TRBJ1-2	.	.	CASSYSGRDYGYTF	TGTGCCAGCAGTTACTCTGGTAGGGACTATGGCTACACCTTC
TRBV18	TRBJ1-1	.	.	CASSPGAGANTEAFF	TGTGCCAGCTCACCAGGGGCCGGGGCGAACACTGAAGCTTTCTTT
TRBV4-2	TRBJ2-1	.	.	CASSPPDGSYNEQFF	TGTGCCAGCAGCCCCCCCGACGGATCCTACAATGAGCAGTTCTTC
TRBV28	TRBJ2-5	.	.	CASRTSGAQETQYF	TGTGCCAGCAGGACGAGCGGAGCCCAAGAGACCCAGTACTTC
TRBV5-1	TRBJ2-5	.	.	CASRTTETQYF	TGCGCCAGCAGGACGACCGAGACCCAGTACTTC
TRBV7-6	TRBJ2-7	TRBD1	.	CASSKPGQGAEQYF	TGTGCCAGCAGCAAACCGGGACAGGGCGCCGAGCAGTACTTC
TRBV2	TRBJ2-4	.	.	CASSEQGNIQYF	TGTGCCAGCAGTGAACAGGGAAACATTCAGTACTTC
TRBV6-5	TRBJ1-2	TRBD1	.	CASSRDSNYGYTF	TGTGCCAGCAGTAGGGACAGCAACTATGGCTACACCTTC